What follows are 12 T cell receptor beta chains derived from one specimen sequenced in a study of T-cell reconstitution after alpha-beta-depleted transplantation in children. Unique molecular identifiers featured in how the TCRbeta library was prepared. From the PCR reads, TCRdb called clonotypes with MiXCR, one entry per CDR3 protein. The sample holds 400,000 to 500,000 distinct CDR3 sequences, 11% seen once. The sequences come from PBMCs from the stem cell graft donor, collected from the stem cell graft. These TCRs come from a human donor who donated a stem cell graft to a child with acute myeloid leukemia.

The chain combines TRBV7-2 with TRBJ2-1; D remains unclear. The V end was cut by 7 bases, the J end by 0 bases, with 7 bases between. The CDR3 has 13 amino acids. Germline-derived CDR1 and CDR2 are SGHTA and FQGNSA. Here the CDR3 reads CASTTNSYNEQFF. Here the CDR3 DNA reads TGTGCCAGCACCACTAACTCCTACAATGAGCAGTTCTTC. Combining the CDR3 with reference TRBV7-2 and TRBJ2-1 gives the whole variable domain GAGVSQSPSNKVTEKGKDVELRCDPISGHTALYWYRQSLGQGLEFLIYFQGNSAPDKSGLPSDRFSAERTGGSVSTLTIQRTQQEDSAVYLCASTTNSYNEQFFGPGTRLTVL.

CDR3 sequence (DNA): TGTGCCTGGAGCTACTTGAACACCGGGGAGCTGTTTTTT. It translates to CAWSYLNTGELFF. The chain employs TRBV30 and TRBJ2-2; D not certain. This CDR3 has 13 residues. Germline V lookup: CDR1 GTSNPN, CDR2 SVGIG (reference sequence). Trimming removed 3 bases at V and 1 base at J, with 6 bases between.

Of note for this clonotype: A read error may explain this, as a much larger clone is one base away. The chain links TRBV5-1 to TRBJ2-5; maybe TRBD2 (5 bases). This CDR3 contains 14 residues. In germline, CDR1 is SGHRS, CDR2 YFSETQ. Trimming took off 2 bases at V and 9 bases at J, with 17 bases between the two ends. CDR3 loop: CASSLGQDGESQYF. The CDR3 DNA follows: TGCGCCAGCAGCTTAGGCCAGGATGGGGAGTCCCAGTACTTC.

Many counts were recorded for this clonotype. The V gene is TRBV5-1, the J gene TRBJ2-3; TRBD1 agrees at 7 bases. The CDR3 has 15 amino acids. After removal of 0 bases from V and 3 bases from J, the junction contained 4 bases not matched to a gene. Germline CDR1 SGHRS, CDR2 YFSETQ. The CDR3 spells CASSLDPGGTDTQYF. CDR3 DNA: TGCGCCAGCAGCTTGGATCCAGGGGGAACAGATACGCAGTATTTT.

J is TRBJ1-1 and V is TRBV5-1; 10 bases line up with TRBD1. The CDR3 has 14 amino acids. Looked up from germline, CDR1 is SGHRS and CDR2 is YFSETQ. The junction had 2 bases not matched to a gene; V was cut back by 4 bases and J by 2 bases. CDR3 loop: CASSTTGGNTEAFF. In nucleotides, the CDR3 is TGCGCCAGCAGCACGACAGGGGGCAACACTGAAGCTTTCTTT.

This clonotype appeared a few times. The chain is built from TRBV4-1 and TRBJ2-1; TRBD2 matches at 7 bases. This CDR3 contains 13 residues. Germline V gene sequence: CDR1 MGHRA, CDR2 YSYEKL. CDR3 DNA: TGCGCGGGCGCACGGGGGGACTACAATGAGCAGTTCTTC. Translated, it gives CAGARGDYNEQFF.

The CDR3 loop is CASRIGGEETQYF. For the CDR3, the DNA is TGTGCCAGCAGAATCGGAGGGGAAGAGACCCAGTACTTC. The chain is built from TRBV12-3 or TRBV12-4 and TRBJ2-5, with D possibly TRBD2 on 6 matching bases. With 6 bases removed from V and 3 bases from J, the gap between germline ends came to 11 bases. This CDR3 comprises 13 residues.

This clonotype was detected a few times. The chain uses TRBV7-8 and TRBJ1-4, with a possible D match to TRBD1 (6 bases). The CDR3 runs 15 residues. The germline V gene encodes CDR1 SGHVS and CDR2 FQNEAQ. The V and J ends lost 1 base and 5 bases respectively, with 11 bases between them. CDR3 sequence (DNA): TGTGCCAGCAGCTTAGGCAGGGGTCGGAATGAAAAACTGTTTTTT. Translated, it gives CASSLGRGRNEKLFF.

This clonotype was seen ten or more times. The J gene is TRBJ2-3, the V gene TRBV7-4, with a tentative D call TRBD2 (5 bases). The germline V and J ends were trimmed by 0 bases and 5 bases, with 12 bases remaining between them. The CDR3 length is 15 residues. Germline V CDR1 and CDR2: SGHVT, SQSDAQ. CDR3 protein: CASSLAGRRGDTQYF. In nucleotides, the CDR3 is TGTGCCAGCAGCTTAGCGGGCAGACGGGGAGATACGCAGTATTTT. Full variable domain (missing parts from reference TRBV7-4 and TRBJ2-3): GAGVSQSPRYKVAKRGRDVALRCDSISGHVTLYWYRQTLGQGSEVLTYSQSDAQRDKSGRPSGRFSAERPERSVSTLKIQRTEQGDSAVYLCASSLAGRRGDTQYFGPGTRLTVL.

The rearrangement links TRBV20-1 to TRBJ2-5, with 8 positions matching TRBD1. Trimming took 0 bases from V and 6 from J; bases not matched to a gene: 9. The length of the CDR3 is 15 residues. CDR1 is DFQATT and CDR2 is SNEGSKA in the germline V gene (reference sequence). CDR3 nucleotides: TGCAGTGCTAGAGATGGCCAGGGGGCGCGGAAGACCCAGTACTTC. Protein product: CSARDGQGARKTQYF.

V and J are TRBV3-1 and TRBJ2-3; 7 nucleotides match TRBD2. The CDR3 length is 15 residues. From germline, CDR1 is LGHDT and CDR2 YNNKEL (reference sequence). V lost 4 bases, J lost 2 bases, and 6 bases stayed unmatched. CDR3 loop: CASSPQLAATDTQYF. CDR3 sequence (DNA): TGTGCCAGCAGCCCGCAGCTAGCGGCCACAGATACGCAGTATTTT.

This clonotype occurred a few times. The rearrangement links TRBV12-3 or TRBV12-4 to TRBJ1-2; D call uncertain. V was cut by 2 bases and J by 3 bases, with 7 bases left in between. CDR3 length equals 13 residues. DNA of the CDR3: TGTGCCAGCAGTTTACAGGAACACTATGGCTACACCTTC. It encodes CASSLQEHYGYTF.